The 21 T cell receptor beta chains below all came from one sample that was sequenced in a study of blood T cell repertoires in COVID-19. Produced via immunoSEQ multiplex PCR; TCRdb's table is partial and in-frame only. The table has 160,000 or so clones, roughly 89% seen once. Sequences were obtained from peripheral blood. These receptors were taken from a woman aged 45-59 years with acute or convalescent COVID-19.

The chain joins TRBV24-1 to TRBJ2-2; D may be TRBD2 (5 bases). V was pared by 9 bases and J by 1 base, with 17 bases between. There are 16 residues in the CDR3. The germline V gene encodes CDR1 KGHDR and CDR2 SFDVKD. The CDR3 sequence is CATQPPGMWNTGELFF. Written as DNA, the CDR3 is TGTGCCACCCAGCCCCCCGGGATGTGGAACACCGGGGAGCTGTTTTTT.

The genes are TRBV19 and TRBJ1-3; D perhaps matches TRBD1 (5 bases). V lost 7 bases and J lost 2, with 12 bases in between. The CDR3 has 14 residues. In germline, CDR1 is LNHDA, CDR2 SQIVND (reference sequence). DNA of the CDR3: TGTGCCAGTAAAGGGGCTGCTGCTGGAAACACCATATATTTT. Translation gives CASKGAAAGNTIYF.

The J gene is TRBJ1-2, the V gene TRBV2; TRBD1 agrees at 8 bases. V was pared by 6 bases and J by 7 bases, with 7 bases of the junction left unmatched. The germline CDR1 and CDR2 sequences are SNHLY and FYNNEI. The CDR3 runs 13 residues. The CDR3 coding sequence is TGTGCCAGCAGCTCGACAGGGGCCGGTGGCTACACCTTC. Translating gives CASSSTGAGGYTF.

V usage is TRBV29-1 and J usage is TRBJ1-3; D not certain. With 1 base removed from V and 7 bases from J, the gap between germline ends came to 8 bases. The CDR3 runs to 12 residues. Germline lookup yields CDR1 SQVTM and CDR2 ANQGSEA. This CDR3 is CSVEGGMNTIYF. CDR3 in DNA: TGCAGCGTTGAAGGTGGCATGAACACCATATATTTT.

V gene TRBV15 combines with J gene TRBJ1-1; no reliable D call. The CDR3 runs to 15 residues. The V and J ends lost 8 bases and 1 base respectively, with 17 bases between them. Germline values: CDR1 LNHNV, CDR2 YYDKDF (reference sequence). The CDR3 nucleotides read TGTGCCACCTCACCCCCGCGGCGGAAGAACACTGAAGCTTTCTTT. This gives the protein CATSPPRRKNTEAFF. The full variable domain, in which reference TRBV15 and TRBJ1-1 provide the parts outside the CDR3, is DAMVIQNPRYQVTQFGKPVTLSCSQTLNHNVMYWYQQKSSQAPKLLFHYYDKDFNNEADTPDNFQSRRPNTSFCFLDIRSPGLGDTAMYLCATSPPRRKNTEAFFGQGTRLTVV.

This rearrangement joins TRBV7-9 to TRBJ1-1, with TRBD1 as a possible D gene (5 bases). The CDR3 contains 14 residues. Germline V gene data show CDR1 as SEHNR and CDR2 as FQNEAQ (reference sequence). V was shortened by 1 base and J by 1 base, with 7 bases between the two germline ends. CDR3 bases: TGTGCCAGCAGCTTAGAAGACAGGAACACTGAAGCTTTCTTT. Translating it yields CASSLEDRNTEAFF.

This clone was observed once. J is TRBJ2-3 and V is TRBV6-2 or TRBV6-3; TRBD2 aligns across 7 bases. V lost 4 bases, J lost 2 bases, and 12 bases stayed unmatched. This CDR3 contains 17 residues. Germline V gene data show CDR1 as MNHEY and CDR2 as SVGEGT. This chain's CDR3 is CASSSGRQAGFTDTQYF. In DNA, the CDR3 is TGTGCCAGCAGTTCCGGAAGGCAAGCGGGGTTCACAGATACGCAGTATTTT.

The gene calls are TRBV27 and TRBJ1-1; D might be TRBD1 (6 bases). Between the trimmed V and J ends, which lost 5 bases and 2 bases, there was a span of 12 bases. The germline V gene encodes CDR1 MNHEY and CDR2 SMNVEV (reference sequence). The CDR3 consists of 14 residues. The chain's CDR3 is CASSQGQPNTEAFF. In DNA, the CDR3 is TGTGCCAGCAGTCAGGGACAACCTAACACTGAAGCTTTCTTT.

The chain has TRBV27 and TRBJ2-1; 12 nucleotides match TRBD2. The CDR3 has 17 residues. V was pared by 5 bases and J by 8 bases, with 13 bases of the junction left unmatched. In germline, CDR1 is MNHEY, CDR2 SMNVEV (reference sequence). The CDR3 loop is CASSPRTSGTPLYEQFF. The CDR3, as DNA: TGTGCCAGCAGTCCCCGGACTAGCGGGACCCCCTTATATGAGCAGTTCTTC.

The V and J genes are TRBV14 and TRBJ2-1; weak D call: TRBD1 (6 bases). This CDR3 region has 16 residues. V was trimmed by 0 bases and J by 4 bases, leaving 13 bases between them. CDR1 is SGHDN and CDR2 is FVKESK in the germline V gene. Here the CDR3 DNA reads TGTGCCAGCAGCCAAGAAGCAGGGGCAAGGTACAATGAGCAGTTCTTC. It specifies CASSQEAGARYNEQFF.

This sequence joins TRBV4-2 and TRBJ1-2; 8 bases match TRBD1. V lost 4 bases and J lost 3; bases outside the gene matches: 4. This CDR3 has 14 residues. CDR1 is LGHNA, CDR2 YNFKEQ, per germline. The CDR3 region is CASSLETGDYGYTF. The CDR3 bases are TGTGCCAGCAGCCTAGAGACAGGGGACTATGGCTACACCTTC.

The rearrangement uses TRBV25-1 and TRBJ2-3; 14 nucleotides match TRBD2. The CDR3 is 16 residues long. The ends lost 4 bases at V and 6 bases at J; junction bases unmatched: 6. Germline V CDR1 and CDR2: MGHDK, SYGVNS. CDR3 region: CASSGTSGGSRDTQYF. The CDR3 DNA sequence: TGTGCCAGCAGTGGGACTAGCGGGGGGAGTAGGGATACGCAGTATTTT.

This clone was seen just once. This chain links TRBV30 with TRBJ1-4, with TRBD1 identical over 9 bases. V lost 0 bases, J lost 14 bases, and 7 bases stayed unmatched. The CDR3 contains 13 residues. Germline V gene data show CDR1 as GTSNPN and CDR2 as SVGIG (reference sequence). CDR3 DNA: TGTGCCTGGAGTGTAAGGGGACAGGGAACCCTGTTTTTT. Its protein product is CAWSVRGQGTLFF.

This clone was observed a few times. The chain employs TRBV2 and TRBJ1-2; weak D call: TRBD1 (5 bases). V lost 4 bases to trimming and J lost 4 bases, with 16 bases between them. The germline gives CDR1 SNHLY, CDR2 FYNNEI. CDR3 length equals 15 residues. The CDR3 protein is CASSAQGMSFYGYTF. The CDR3 nucleotides are TGTGCCAGCAGTGCCCAGGGTATGAGTTTCTATGGCTACACCTTC.

CDR3 nucleotide sequence: TGTGCCAGCAGTAAAGCCCGGCTAGCGGGTGAGACCCAGTACTTC. As protein: CASSKARLAGETQYF. V usage is TRBV11-3 and J usage is TRBJ2-5; 8 bases align to TRBD2. CDR1 is SGHNT, CDR2 YENEEA, per germline. V lost 6 bases and J lost 5; bases outside the gene matches: 11. The CDR3 consists of 15 residues.

The chain couples TRBV5-1 to TRBJ2-3, with 8 bases identical to TRBD2. With V trimmed by 3 bases and J by 2 bases, 5 bases remained unmatched. CDR1 is SGHRS and CDR2 is YFSETQ in the germline V gene. The CDR3 contains 15 residues. As DNA, the CDR3 is TGCGCCAGCAGCTCAGCGGGGGCCAACACAGATACGCAGTATTTT. Translating it yields CASSSAGANTDTQYF.

This chain connects TRBV12-5 to TRBJ2-3; possibly TRBD2 for D (6 bases). The V end lost 6 bases, the J end lost 2 bases, and 12 bases lay between the germline ends. Per the germline V gene, CDR1 is LGHNT and CDR2 is FRNRAP. The CDR3 runs to 14 residues. CDR3: CASGWGGSTDTQYF. The CDR3 DNA reads as TGTGCTAGTGGCTGGGGAGGATCCACAGATACGCAGTATTTT.

CDR3 nucleotide sequence: TGTGCCAGCAGTTACTCGGGAGGGGACTATGGCTACACCTTC. Residues: CASSYSGGDYGYTF. J is TRBJ1-2 and V is TRBV6-6; tentatively, D is TRBD1 (5 bases). V lost 0 bases, J lost 3 bases, and 8 bases lay in between. Germline CDR1 MNHNY, CDR2 SVGAGI (reference sequence). CDR3 length equals 14 residues.

V is TRBV19 and J is TRBJ2-2; no reliable D call. Trimming removed 2 bases at V and 0 bases at J, with 7 bases between. Germline loops: CDR1 LNHDA, CDR2 SQIVND (reference sequence). There are 15 residues in the CDR3. The CDR3 coding sequence is TGTGCCAGTAGTATAAGCGTCTCGAACACCGGGGAGCTGTTTTTT. Protein: CASSISVSNTGELFF.

The chain carries TRBV6-8 and TRBJ2-2, with 7 bases aligning to TRBD1. CDR1 and CDR2 from the germline V gene are MNHGY and SAAAGT. The trim removed 7 bases at V and 3 bases at J, leaving 8 bases unmatched. This CDR3 is built from 15 residues. CDR3 DNA sequence: TGTGCCAGCACACAGGGGTACGTGGACACCGGGGAGCTGTTTTTT. Protein sequence: CASTQGYVDTGELFF.

CDR3 bases: TGTGCCAGCAGCCCTACAGGACAGGGGAATGAAAAACTGTTTTTT. This sequence encodes CASSPTGQGNEKLFF. The genes are TRBV11-3 and TRBJ1-4; TRBD1 agrees at 9 bases. The CDR3 is 15 residues long. J was trimmed by 5 bases and V by 5 bases; bases with no gene match: 6. CDR1 and CDR2 (germline): SGHNT, YENEEA.